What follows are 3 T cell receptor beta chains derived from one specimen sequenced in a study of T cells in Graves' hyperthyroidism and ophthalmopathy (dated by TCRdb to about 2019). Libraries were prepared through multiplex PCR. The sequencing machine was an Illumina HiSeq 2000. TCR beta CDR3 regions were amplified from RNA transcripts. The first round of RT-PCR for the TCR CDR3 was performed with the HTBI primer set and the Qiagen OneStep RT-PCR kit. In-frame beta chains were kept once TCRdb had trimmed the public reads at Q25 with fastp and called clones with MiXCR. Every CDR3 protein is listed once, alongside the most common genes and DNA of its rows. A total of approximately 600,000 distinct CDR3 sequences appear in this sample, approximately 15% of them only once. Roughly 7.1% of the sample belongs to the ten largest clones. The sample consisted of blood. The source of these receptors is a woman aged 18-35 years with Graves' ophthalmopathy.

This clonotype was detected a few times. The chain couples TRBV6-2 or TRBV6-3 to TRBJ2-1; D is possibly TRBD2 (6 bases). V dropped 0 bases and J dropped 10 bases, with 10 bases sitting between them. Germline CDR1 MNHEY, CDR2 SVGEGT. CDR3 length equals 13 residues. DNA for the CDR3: TGTGCCAGCAGTTACTCTTGGCTAGCGGAGCAGTTCTTC. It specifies CASSYSWLAEQFF.

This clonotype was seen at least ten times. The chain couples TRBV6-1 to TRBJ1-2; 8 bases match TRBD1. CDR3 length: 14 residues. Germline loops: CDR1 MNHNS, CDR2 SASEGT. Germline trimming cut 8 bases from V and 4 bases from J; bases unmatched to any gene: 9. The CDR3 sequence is CASGRDRSSYGYTF. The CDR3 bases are TGTGCCAGCGGCCGGGACAGGAGCTCCTATGGCTACACCTTC.

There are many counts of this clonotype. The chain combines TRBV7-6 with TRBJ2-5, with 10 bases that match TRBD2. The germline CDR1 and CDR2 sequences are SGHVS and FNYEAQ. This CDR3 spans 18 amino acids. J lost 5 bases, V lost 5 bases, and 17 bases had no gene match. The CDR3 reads CASSPHPRTSGGWETQYF. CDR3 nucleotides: TGTGCCAGCAGCCCCCACCCACGGACTAGCGGAGGTTGGGAGACCCAGTACTTC. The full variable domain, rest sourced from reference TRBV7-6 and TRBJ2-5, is GAGVSQSPRYKVTKRGQDVALRCDPISGHVSLYWYRQALGQGPEFLTYFNYEAQQDKSGLPNDRFSAERPEGSISTLTIQRTEQRDSAMYRCASSPHPRTSGGWETQYFGPGTRLLVL.